This paragraph covers one T cell receptor (beta chain) sequence. No antigen is known for it. These data originate in a study of OX40 agonist ivuxolimab in advanced cancers. Study background: An anti-OX40 (CD134) antibody with agonistic activity, ivuxolimab, was administered to patients. Hepatocellular carcinoma, melanoma, renal cell or head and neck cancer was diagnosed in the dose-escalation patients.

V lost 4 bases to trimming and J lost 6 bases, with 19 bases between them. Looked up from germline, CDR1 is LNHDA and CDR2 is SQIVND (reference sequence). This CDR3 region has 15 residues. Data came from immunoSEQ multiplex PCR; TCRdb stores just in-frame clones and leaves some out. The sample lists roughly 90,000 clones; around 90% were seen once. Study outcomes and limitations: Mean expanded clone counts were higher in CD8+ than CD4+ T cells.

The TCR sequence derives from an adult with an advanced solid tumor such as melanoma, head and neck, liver or kidney cancer. The chain has TRBV19 and TRBJ2-7; TRBD2 might be the D (5 bases). Source: CD4+ or CD8+ T cells sorted from blood, taken in a trial of the OX40 agonist ivuxolimab. The CDR3 coding sequence is TGTGCCAGTAGTAGAGGTGCCGGACTGAGAGGCGAGCAGTACTTC. This encodes CASSRGAGLRGEQYF.